This record concerns one T cell receptor beta chain sequence. This clone was detected only once. Its antigen has not been determined. Qualities for individual bases were not recorded, and no much larger clone is one base off. This entry comes from a study of beta chain features in type 1 diabetes (dated by TCRdb to between 2018 and 2020). Background on the whole study: No differences in mean age, gender distribution, total cell number or subset yield were found between patients and healthy donors. Across all samples, about 110 million sorted cells were examined, and cell number per subset correlated strongly with RNA yield. In the study, recently diagnosed type 1 diabetes patients and matched healthy donors were compared on the TCRB repertoires of their sorted circulating CD4+ T cell subsets. Naive and central memory subsets were obtained from all 30 or so donors, but regulatory and stem cell-like memory subsets were isolated from only 8 patients and about 8 healthy donors.

The entire isolated RNA was reverse transcribed using the High Capacity cDNA Reverse Transcription Kit, and thus expressed TCRB transcripts were sequenced. Deep immunoSEQ sequencing was performed on naive, central memory and regulatory T cell samples, with an average of approximately 3.9 million total reads per sample. Sorted cells were lysed in RLT buffer, and RNA was extracted using DNase-treated RNeasy Micro or Mini kits according to cell number. To prevent cross-contamination, each cell subset was processed individually, whereas patient and healthy donor samples were processed jointly. The immunoSEQ multiplex PCR was used to amplify TCRB sequences from cDNA, yielding 87-bp fragments that span the CDR3 region. The amplicons were sequenced using the Illumina HiSeq platform. As for the original processing: Synthetic template baselines were used to correct PCR bias computationally, reads within Hamming distance 2 were collapsed, and singletons that could not be merged were discarded. Reads were aligned to IMGT to assign V, D and J genes, CDR3 length, and insertions or deletions at six rearrangement sites. Within each subset, clonotype counts were normalized to sorted cell number, after which true diversity and Gini coefficients were computed with the tcR R package. The overlap coefficient, calculated on TCRB nucleotide sequences, was used to quantify repertoire sharing. Out-of-frame TCRB sequences from naive cells were analyzed to stand in for the pre-selection repertoire. Not all clones reach the TCRdb copy of this immuneACCESS table, which keeps in-frame sequences only. Checked studies attribute under half of the gap to unresolved V genes and leave the rest unexplained. That table furnishes V, J and clone size, whereas the DNA furnished D and trimming. Present in this sample are about 660,000 clones, 11% to 15% of which were seen just once. The ten largest clones capture 0.03% to 0.04% of the sample.

A single peripheral blood draw of about 116 mL on average was collected from each donor into heparinised tubes. A BD FACSAria II and a panel including CD45RO, CCR7, CD25, CD127, CD95 and CD27 were used to sort naive, central memory, regulatory and stem cell-like memory CD4+ T cells. Purity was above 98% for every sorted population. Right away, PBMCs were isolated by Lymphoprep density gradient centrifugation and were stained directly, with no culture step. Samples were stained and sorted in pairs, with one healthy donor and one patient per experiment, so that batch effects were minimized. Broader findings and caveats from the paper: Naive, central memory and regulatory TCRB repertoires appeared more similar among patients than among healthy donors. Type 1 diabetes patients showed a moderate but significant shortening of TCRB CDR3 length in all four CD4+ subsets. Because the HLA sub-analyses included only small numbers of individuals, any influence of HLA type on TCRB rearrangement was left unresolved. Because cDNA rather than genomic DNA was sequenced, highly expressing activated cells could have been over-represented, although no difference in activation and CD3 levels was found between groups. At VDJ recombination sites, type 1 diabetes patients had fewer insertions and more deleted nucleotides, which implies abnormalities in thymic rearrangement. PCR may preferentially amplify shorter templates, but because patient and control samples were amplified and corrected together, any resulting skew would affect both groups equally.

The CDR3 sequence holds 14 residues, the cysteine and phenylalanine included. The CDR3 DNA has 42 bases and is translated from base 1. Trimming at the junction amounts to 2 bases on V and 1 base on J, and the germline ends lie 8 bases apart. CDR1 and CDR2, per the germline V gene, are SGHTA and FQGTGA. The rearranged chain carries TRBV7-3 and TRBJ1-1; no D segment can be confidently identified. Sequencing was carried out using naive CD4+ T cells from blood. Per the publication, the cell subset or site label means: true naive CD4+ T cells. This receptor was taken from a man aged 18-30 years with type 1 diabetes. At the DNA level, the sequence is TGTGCCAGCAGCTTAGGGAGTAGGAACACTGAAGCTTTCTTT. It translates to CASSLGSRNTEAFF. Reference TRBV7-3 and TRBJ1-1 proteins supply the regions before and after the CDR3; the full variable domain is: GAGVSQTPSNKVTEKGKYVELRCDPISGHTALYWYRQSLGQGPEFLIYFQGTGAADDSGLPNDRFFAVRPEGSVSTLKIQRTERGDSAVYLCASSLGSRNTEAFFGQGTRLTVV.